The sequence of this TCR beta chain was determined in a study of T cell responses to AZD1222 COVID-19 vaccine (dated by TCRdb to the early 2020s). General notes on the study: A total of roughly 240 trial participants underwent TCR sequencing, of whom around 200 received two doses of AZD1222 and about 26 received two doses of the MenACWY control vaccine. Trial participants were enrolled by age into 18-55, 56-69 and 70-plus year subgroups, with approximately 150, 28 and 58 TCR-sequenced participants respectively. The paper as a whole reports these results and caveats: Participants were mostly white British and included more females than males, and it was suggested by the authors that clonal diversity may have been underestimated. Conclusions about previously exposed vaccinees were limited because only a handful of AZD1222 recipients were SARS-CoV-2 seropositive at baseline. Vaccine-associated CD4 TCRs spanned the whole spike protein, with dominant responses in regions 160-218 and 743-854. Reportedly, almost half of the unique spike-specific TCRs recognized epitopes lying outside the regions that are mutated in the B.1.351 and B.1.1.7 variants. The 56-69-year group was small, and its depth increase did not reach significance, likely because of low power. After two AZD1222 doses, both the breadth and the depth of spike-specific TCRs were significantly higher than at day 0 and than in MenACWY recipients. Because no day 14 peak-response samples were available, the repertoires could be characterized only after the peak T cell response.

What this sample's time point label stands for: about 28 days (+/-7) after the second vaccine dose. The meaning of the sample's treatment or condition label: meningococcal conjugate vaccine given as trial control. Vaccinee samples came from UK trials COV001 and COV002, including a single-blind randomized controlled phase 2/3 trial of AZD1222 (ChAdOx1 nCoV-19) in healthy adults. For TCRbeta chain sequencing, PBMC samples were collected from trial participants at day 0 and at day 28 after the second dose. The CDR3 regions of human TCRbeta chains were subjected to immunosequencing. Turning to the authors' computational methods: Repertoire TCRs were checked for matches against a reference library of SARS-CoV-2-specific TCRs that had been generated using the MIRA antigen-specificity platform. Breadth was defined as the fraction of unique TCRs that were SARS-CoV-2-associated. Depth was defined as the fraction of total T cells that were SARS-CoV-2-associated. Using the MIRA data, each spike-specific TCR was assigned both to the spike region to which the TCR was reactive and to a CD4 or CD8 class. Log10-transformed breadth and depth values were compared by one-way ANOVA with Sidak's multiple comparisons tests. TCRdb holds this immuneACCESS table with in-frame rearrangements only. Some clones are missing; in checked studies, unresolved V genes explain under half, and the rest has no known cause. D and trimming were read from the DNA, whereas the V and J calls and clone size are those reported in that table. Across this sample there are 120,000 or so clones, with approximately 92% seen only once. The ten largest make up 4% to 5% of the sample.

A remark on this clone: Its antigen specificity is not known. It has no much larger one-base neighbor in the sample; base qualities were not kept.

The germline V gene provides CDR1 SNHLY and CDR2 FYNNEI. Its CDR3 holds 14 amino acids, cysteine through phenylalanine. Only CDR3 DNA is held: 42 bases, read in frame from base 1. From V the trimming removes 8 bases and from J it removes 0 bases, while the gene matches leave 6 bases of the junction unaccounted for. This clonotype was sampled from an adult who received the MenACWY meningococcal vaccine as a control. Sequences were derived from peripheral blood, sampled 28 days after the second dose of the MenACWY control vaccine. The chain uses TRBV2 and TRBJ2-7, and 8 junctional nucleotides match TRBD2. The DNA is TGTGCCAGCTCCCGGGAGGGGATCTCCTACGAGCAGTACTTC. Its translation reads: CASSREGISYEQYF.